Presented here are 2 T cell receptor beta chains from one specimen sequenced in a study of Ad26.COV2.S vaccination and SARS-CoV-2 variants. As for treatment: 15 to 20 received Ad26.COV2.S at low or high dose, single or two shots; about five received placebo; per-sample allocation not given. Material that was analyzed had been drawn on day 63 after the first vaccine or placebo injection. The assay was immunoSEQ multiplex PCR, and TCRdb's table has in-frame clones only and misses some. This sample has around 250,000 clones, with about 87% found just once. The source material was peripheral blood, sampled in a trial of Ad26.COV2.S vaccine versus placebo. The receptors here all came from a person aged 18 to 65 who received the Ad26.COV2.S COVID-19 vaccine or a placebo.

The chain joins TRBV3-1 (or the pseudogene TRBV3-2) to TRBJ2-7, with TRBD1 matching 7 bases. CDR1 and CDR2 from the germline V gene are LGHDT and YNNKEL (reference sequence). The ends lost 1 base at V and 3 bases at J; junction bases unmatched: 3. This CDR3 is 14 amino acids long. The CDR3 sequence: CASSQGPGGYEQYF. The CDR3, as DNA: TGTGCCAGCAGCCAAGGCCCAGGGGGCTACGAGCAGTACTTC.

The rearrangement links TRBV7-2 to TRBJ2-1; no firm D call. CDR3 length: 15 residues. The V and J ends lost 0 bases and 1 base respectively, with 7 bases between them. Germline CDR1 and CDR2: SGHTA and FQGNSA. CDR3 DNA: TGTGCCAGCAGCTTAGCGCCCCTTTCCTACAATGAGCAGTTCTTC. Translation: CASSLAPLSYNEQFF.